The source of this T cell receptor (beta chain) is a study of cytomegalovirus exposure and HLA in healthy donors. V lost 0 bases and J lost 9, with 19 bases in between. The germline CDR1 and CDR2 sequences are SGDLS and YYNGEE. The length of the CDR3 is 16 residues. Findings and caveats of the study: It was reported that TCR beta sequences correctly inferred the HLA-A and HLA-B alleles for most subjects. An ancestry cluster, one associated with Asian ancestry, reportedly showed fewer N-insertions than the roughly 700-donor mean in a later analysis. The study found most TCR sequences rare, yet found some public TCRs in many donors.

A word on this clone: Its antigen remains unknown.

PCR primers comprised 60 Vbeta and 13 Jbeta primers. Only in-frame clones appear in the TCRdb table, and some are missing; sequencing was by immunoSEQ multiplex PCR. The sample contains 70,000 to 95,000 clones, about 77% of which appear only once. This TCR was sampled from a man aged 45-60 years in good health and CMV-seronegative. Sequenced input: PBMCs. J is TRBJ2-1 and V is TRBV9; D perhaps matches TRBD2 (6 bases). Here the CDR3 DNA reads TGTGCCAGCAGCGTAGATGCGGGGAAAGGCCTCGGTGAGCAGTTCTTC. This encodes CASSVDAGKGLGEQFF.